The count of the clone carrying this T cell receptor (beta chain) is one. What it recognizes is unknown. Per germline, CDR1 SGDLS and CDR2 YYNGEE. The CDR3 spans 13 residues. The V end was cut by 5 bases, the J end by 0 bases, with 5 bases between. The data were obtained in a study of breast tumors, draining lymph nodes, adjacent tissues. Study-level findings and limits: Luminal-like breast cancer showed significantly higher tumor–nontumor repertoire similarity than basal-like.

TCRdb reanalysed the multiplex PCR reads using MiXCR and keeps one entry per CDR3 protein. The sample lists approximately 15,000 distinct CDR3 sequences, roughly 63% occurring once. This rearrangement joins TRBV9 to TRBJ1-4; D uncertain. Sequenced input: tumor-adjacent breast tissue. The TCR originated in a female donor with breast cancer. Some clones in this sample may be carry-over from other donors' samples. The CDR3 nucleotides are TGTGCCAGCAGTCCCTCAACTAATGAAAAACTGTTTTTT. This codes for CASSPSTNEKLFF.